This T cell receptor (beta chain) originates from a study of T cells in Graves' hyperthyroidism and ophthalmopathy. Whole-study results and caveats: Patients with ophthalmopathy were separated from those with stable hyperthyroidism by a 13 V-J model. Most thyroid clonotypes with frequency above 0.001 were detected in blood.

Patients with uncontrolled infections, other autoimmune diseases, pregnancy or lactation were excluded. Each diagnosis drew on symptoms, thyroxine, TRAb, thyroid ultrasound and orbital computed tomography findings. It was RNA transcripts that yielded the amplified TCR beta CDR3 regions. Using the HTBI primer set, a first-round RT-PCR was run on the TCR CDR3. From the multiplex PCR reads, TCRdb called clonotypes with MiXCR, one entry per CDR3 protein. The sample records about 640,000 distinct CDR3 sequences, around 21% being singletons. For this clonotype: Its antigen is undetermined.

CDR1 is SGHTA, CDR2 FQGNSA, per germline. J was trimmed by 5 bases and V by 3 bases; bases with no gene match: 8. CDR3 length equals 15 residues. This receptor was taken from a man under 40 with Graves' ophthalmopathy. This chain uses TRBV7-2 with TRBJ2-5; 8 nucleotides align to TRBD2. Sequencing input: blood. CDR3 coding DNA: TGTGCCAGCAGCTTTACCGGGGGGGGGGGGGAGACCCAGTACTTC. It encodes CASSFTGGGGETQYF.